What follows are 30 T cell receptor beta chains derived from one specimen sequenced in a study of T cells in localized non-small cell lung cancer. Sequenced by immunoSEQ multiplex PCR; TCRdb stores in-frame clones only, minus some. The table has tens of thousands of clones, roughly 87% seen once; the top ten hold around 16%. Source: peripheral blood, taken before any cancer treatment. The origin of the receptors is a male donor aged 60 or over with stage III squamous cell lung carcinoma.

V and J are TRBV2 and TRBJ2-7; a weak D match, TRBD1 (5 bases). The germline CDR1 and CDR2 sequences are SNHLY and FYNNEI. This CDR3 is 13 amino acids long. V was pared by 3 bases and J by 2 bases, with 8 bases between. CDR3 in DNA: TGTGCCAGCAGTGATGGCAGGGCCTACGAGCAGTACTTC. It codes for CASSDGRAYEQYF.

The chain couples TRBV6-1 to TRBJ2-7; tentatively, D is TRBD2 (5 bases). Trimming shortened V by 5 bases and J by 5 bases, and 19 bases separated the two germline ends. This CDR3 is built from 15 residues. Germline V gene lookup returns CDR1 MNHNS and CDR2 SASEGT. The DNA for the CDR3 is TGTGCCAGCAGTCGCCAAAGAACTAGAGGCGACGAGCAGTACTTC. Translated: CASSRQRTRGDEQYF.

The rearrangement links TRBV5-1 to TRBJ2-1, with 11 bases fitting TRBD2. The ends lost 4 bases at V and 6 bases at J; junction bases unmatched: 6. CDR3 length: 15 amino acids. Germline assignment: CDR1 SGHRS and CDR2 YFSETQ. This chain's CDR3 is CASSTGTSGSNEQFF. CDR3 DNA: TGCGCCAGCAGCACCGGGACTAGCGGAAGCAATGAGCAGTTCTTC.

The chain combines TRBV5-5 with TRBJ1-2; D is undetermined. This CDR3 region has 14 residues. The V gene lost 3 bases and the J gene lost 2 bases, with 11 bases spanning the gap. The germline V gene has CDR1 SGHKS and CDR2 YYEKEE (reference sequence). The CDR3 DNA reads TGTGCCAGCAGCTCCCTCTACAAGAACTATGGCTACACCTTC. Its translation is CASSSLYKNYGYTF. The entire variable domain, with the rest obtained from reference TRBV5-5 and TRBJ1-2, is as follows: DAGVTQSPTHLIKTRGQQVTLRCSPISGHKSVSWYQQVLGQGPQFIFQYYEKEERGRGNFPDRFSARQFPNYSSELNVNALLLGDSALYLCASSSLYKNYGYTFGSGTRLTVV.

V gene TRBV19 combines with J gene TRBJ1-1; 10 bases agree with TRBD1. This CDR3 contains 14 residues. V lost 5 bases and J lost 5; bases outside the gene matches: 5. The germline V gene encodes CDR1 LNHDA and CDR2 SQIVND (reference sequence). CDR3 nucleotides: TGTGCCAGTAGTCCAAGACAGGGGGCTACTGAAGCTTTCTTT. Its translation is CASSPRQGATEAFF. The full variable domain, rest sourced from reference TRBV19 and TRBJ1-1, is DGGITQSPKYLFRKEGQNVTLSCEQNLNHDAMYWYRQDPGQGLRLIYYSQIVNDFQKGDIAEGYSVSREKKESFPLTVTSAQKNPTAFYLCASSPRQGATEAFFGQGTRLTVV.

The DNA for the CDR3 is TGTGCCAGCAGTTTATGGGGATGGCCGGGACGCACAGATACGCAGTATTTT. Residues: CASSLWGWPGRTDTQYF. The rearrangement uses TRBV27 and TRBJ2-3; the D call may be TRBD1 or TRBD2 (5 bases each). The V gene lost 1 base and the J gene lost 1 base, with 15 bases spanning the gap. The CDR3 is 17 amino acids. The germline V gene encodes CDR1 MNHEY and CDR2 SMNVEV (reference sequence).

This rearrangement joins TRBV5-4 to TRBJ2-7, with D possibly called TRBD1 or TRBD2 (6 bases each). V was pared by 0 bases and J by 6 bases, with 13 bases between. The CDR3 loop spans 14 amino acids. Germline-derived CDR1 and CDR2 are SGHNT and YYREEE (reference sequence). CDR3: CASSLGGAVGEQYF. CDR3 DNA: TGTGCCAGCAGCTTGGGGGGGGCAGTTGGCGAGCAGTACTTC. Drawing the rest from reference TRBV5-4 and TRBJ2-7, the complete variable domain is ETGVTQSPTHLIKTRGQQVTLRCSSQSGHNTVSWYQQALGQGPQFIFQYYREEENGRGNFPPRFSGLQFPNYSSELNVNALELDDSALYLCASSLGGAVGEQYFGPGTRLTVT.

V is TRBV21-1 and J is TRBJ2-2; TRBD2, the table's D call, lacks a check against the DNA. TRBV21-1 is described as a pseudogene. The CDR3 loop spans 18 amino acids. CDR3 sequence reads: CASSKDGSGGLNTGELFF. CDR3 bases: TGTGCCAGCAGCAAAGACGGTAGCGGGGGGCTAAACACCGGGGAGCTGTTTTTT.

The rearrangement joins TRBV4-1 to TRBJ2-1, with 11 bases identical to TRBD1. This CDR3 comprises 15 residues. Germline CDR1 MGHRA, CDR2 YSYEKL. Trimming cost V 5 bases and J 9 bases; bases outside gene matches: 9. The CDR3 coding sequence is TGCGCCAGCAGCGACGGACAGGGGGCTTCGAGTGAGCAGTTCTTC. Translating it yields CASSDGQGASSEQFF.

CDR3 sequence reads: CAISEPKGTDTQYF. CDR3 coding DNA: TGTGCCATCAGTGAGCCGAAGGGCACAGATACGCAGTATTTT. The rearrangement links TRBV10-3 to TRBJ2-3; D ambiguous. The CDR3 length is 14 residues. V was pared by 2 bases and J by 1 base, with 7 bases between. Germline assignment: CDR1 ENHRY and CDR2 SYGVKD.

This clone has only a few counts. The CDR3 here is CAISERQDNQPQHF. Here the CDR3 DNA reads TGTGCCATCAGTGAGAGGCAGGACAATCAGCCCCAGCATTTT. The genes are TRBV10-3 and TRBJ1-5; D gene ambiguous. The germline V gene has CDR1 ENHRY and CDR2 SYGVKD. V lost 2 bases to trimming and J lost 3 bases, with 8 bases between them. CDR3 size: 14 residues.

The sample holds a few counts of this clone. The chain carries TRBV30 and TRBJ1-5; tentative D call: TRBD1 (5 bases). This CDR3 has 13 amino acids. V was cut by 2 bases and J by 2 bases, with 7 bases left in between. Germline CDR1 is GTSNPN and CDR2 is SVGIG (reference sequence). CDR3 sequence: CAWSTGRNQPQHF. The CDR3 nucleotides read TGTGCCTGGAGTACAGGCCGCAATCAGCCCCAGCATTTT.

V gene TRBV14 combines with J gene TRBJ2-5; D gene unclear. CDR3 size: 14 residues. Germline lookup yields CDR1 SGHDN and CDR2 FVKESK. V was clipped by 3 bases and J by 6 bases, with 14 bases between them. CDR3 DNA sequence: TGTGCCAGCAGCCACTCGGGTTTCGAGAAGACCCAGTACTTC. Its translation: CASSHSGFEKTQYF.

The sample holds one count of this clone. The chain carries TRBV5-1 and TRBJ2-5; perhaps TRBD2 as D (7 bases). V dropped 2 bases and J dropped 5 bases, with 13 bases sitting between them. Germline CDR1 reads SGHRS; CDR2 reads YFSETQ. The CDR3 has 14 amino acids. The CDR3 DNA is TGCGCCAGCAGCTTAGGCGGGGGCTATGAGACCCAGTACTTC. Amino acid sequence: CASSLGGGYETQYF. The full variable domain, completed using reference TRBV5-1 and TRBJ2-5, is KAGVTQTPRYLIKTRGQQVTLSCSPISGHRSVSWYQQTPGQGLQFLFEYFSETQRNKGNFPGRFSGRQFSNSRSEMNVSTLELGDSALYLCASSLGGGYETQYFGPGTRLLVL.

This clone appeared a single time. The chain combines TRBV7-6 with TRBJ1-6, with D possibly being TRBD1 (5 bases). The CDR3 has 14 amino acids. The germline V and J ends were trimmed by 1 base and 8 bases, with 9 bases remaining between them. Germline V gene data show CDR1 as SGHVS and CDR2 as FNYEAQ. The CDR3 bases are TGTGCCAGCAGCTTAGTAGGGGCAGATTCACCCCTCCACTTT. This gives the protein CASSLVGADSPLHF.

This chain joins TRBV7-9 and TRBJ1-2, with 7 positions matching TRBD1. Germline V gene data show CDR1 as SEHNR and CDR2 as FQNEAQ (reference sequence). The CDR3 contains 16 residues. V lost 5 bases to trimming and J lost 4 bases; unmatched junction nucleotides: 13. The CDR3 sequence is CASSLFTGQVAYGYTF. CDR3 DNA: TGTGCCAGCAGCCTCTTCACCGGACAGGTCGCCTATGGCTACACCTTC.

The J gene is TRBJ1-1, the V gene TRBV19; D is perhaps TRBD1 (6 bases). Germline values: CDR1 LNHDA, CDR2 SQIVND (reference sequence). Trimming took 4 bases from V and 6 from J, leaving 9 bases between them. The CDR3 totals 12 residues. CDR3 protein: CASSTWTAEAFF. The CDR3 coding sequence is TGTGCCAGTAGTACATGGACAGCTGAAGCTTTCTTT.

V gene TRBV7-2 combines with J gene TRBJ2-1; D perhaps matches TRBD2 (6 bases). This CDR3 is 17 amino acids long. Trimming took 1 base from V and 4 from J, leaving 17 bases between them. Per the germline V gene, CDR1 is SGHTA and CDR2 is FQGNSA. The CDR3 spells CASSLEGGSGFYNEQFF. The CDR3 DNA is TGTGCCAGCAGCTTAGAAGGTGGGAGCGGGTTTTACAATGAGCAGTTCTTC.

V is TRBV6-1 and J is TRBJ2-7; D may match TRBD1 or TRBD2 (5 bases each). Germline V gene data show CDR1 as MNHNS and CDR2 as SASEGT. The CDR3 runs to 14 residues. V was cut by 4 bases and J by 2 bases, with 12 bases left in between. The CDR3: CASSAGTTTYEQYF. CDR3 DNA sequence: TGTGCCAGCAGTGCTGGGACCACCACCTACGAGCAGTACTTC.

This sequence joins TRBV5-1 and TRBJ1-1; D call uncertain. The germline CDR1 and CDR2 sequences are SGHRS and YFSETQ. V gave up 2 bases and J gave up 4 bases, with 15 bases separating them. The CDR3 runs to 15 residues. CDR3 residues: CASSLARQAITEAFF. CDR3 coding DNA: TGCGCCAGCAGCTTAGCCCGTCAGGCGATCACTGAAGCTTTCTTT.

The CDR3 DNA reads TGCGCCAGCAGCTTAGTTCCGACAGCAATCAACGAGCAGTACTTC. This codes for CASSLVPTAINEQYF. This sequence joins TRBV5-1 and TRBJ2-7; possibly TRBD1 for D (5 bases). Trimming pared 2 bases from V and 5 bases from J, leaving 17 bases between. CDR3 length: 15 amino acids. In germline, CDR1 is SGHRS, CDR2 YFSETQ.

The genes are TRBV7-9 and TRBJ2-5; the D gene is possibly TRBD2 (6 bases). Germline CDR1 is SEHNR and CDR2 is FQNEAQ (reference sequence). The CDR3 is 12 amino acids. V lost 5 bases, J lost 7 bases, and 11 bases lay in between. CDR3 protein: CASSPTSGTQYF. The CDR3 region has the DNA TGTGCCAGCAGCCCGACTAGTGGGACCCAGTACTTC.

This rearrangement joins TRBV7-2 to TRBJ2-1; 11 positions match TRBD2. This CDR3 has 16 amino acids. Looked up from germline, CDR1 is SGHTA and CDR2 is FQGNSA. After removal of 5 bases from V and 4 bases from J, the junction contained 7 bases not matched to a gene. CDR3 loop: CASSTSGGAWYNEQFF. The CDR3 DNA is TGTGCCAGCAGCACTAGCGGGGGTGCCTGGTACAATGAGCAGTTCTTC.

The CDR3 loop reads CASSPGTGVTGYTF. The CDR3 nucleotides are TGTGCCAGCAGCCCCGGGACAGGGGTTACTGGCTACACCTTC. The chain is built from TRBV28 and TRBJ1-2; 10 bases are shared with TRBD1. This CDR3 region has 14 residues. CDR1 and CDR2 from the germline V gene are MDHEN and SYDVKM. The ends lost 6 bases at V and 7 bases at J; junction bases unmatched: 8.

This clone was picked up a small number of times. The chain is built from TRBV27 and TRBJ2-7; D uncertain. Germline values: CDR1 MNHEY, CDR2 SMNVEV (reference sequence). The CDR3 length is 14 residues. V was pared by 5 bases and J by 2 bases, with 13 bases between. As DNA, the CDR3 is TGTGCCAGCAGTCCCACCCGGGTGGCCTACGAGCAGTACTTC. This codes for CASSPTRVAYEQYF.

The chain joins TRBV6-1 to TRBJ2-1; a possible D gene is TRBD2 (6 bases). V lost 0 bases, J lost 7 bases, and 10 bases lay in between. This CDR3 is 14 amino acids long. CDR1 is MNHNS, CDR2 SASEGT, per germline. The CDR3: CASSEAPRGNEQFF. CDR3 in DNA: TGTGCCAGCAGTGAAGCACCCCGGGGGAATGAGCAGTTCTTC.

This clone has a handful of counts. This chain links TRBV5-1 with TRBJ2-7; a possible D gene is TRBD1 (5 bases). The CDR3 spans 13 residues. Germline V gene lookup returns CDR1 SGHRS and CDR2 YFSETQ. V shed 0 bases and J shed 4 bases, with 8 bases lying between them. DNA for the CDR3: TGCGCCAGCAGCTTGGAGGGGAAATACGAGCAGTACTTC. Protein product: CASSLEGKYEQYF.

The rearrangement joins TRBV2 to TRBJ2-1, with 7 bases identical to TRBD2. Per the germline V gene, CDR1 is SNHLY and CDR2 is FYNNEI. The CDR3 length is 13 residues. With 8 bases clipped from V and 4 bases from J, the junction kept 5 bases outside the gene matches. DNA for the CDR3: TGTGCCAGCCAAGCGGGGCAATACAATGAGCAGTTCTTC. The encoded protein is CASQAGQYNEQFF.

The V gene is TRBV5-1, the J gene TRBJ2-1; TRBD1 might be the D (7 bases). Germline V lookup: CDR1 SGHRS, CDR2 YFSETQ. Deletions cut 0 bases from V and 4 bases from J, with 14 bases between. The CDR3 length is 16 residues. The CDR3 DNA is TGCGCCAGCAGCTTGGTACTATCAGGGGGGTACAATGAGCAGTTCTTC. Its protein product is CASSLVLSGGYNEQFF.

V and J are TRBV6-1 and TRBJ2-7; D call uncertain. V lost 3 bases and J 3 bases, leaving 6 bases between the germline ends. The CDR3 is 12 residues long. Per the germline V gene, CDR1 is MNHNS and CDR2 is SASEGT. CDR3 nucleotides: TGTGCCAGCAGTGACCTCTACTACGAGCAGTACTTC. Encoded protein: CASSDLYYEQYF.